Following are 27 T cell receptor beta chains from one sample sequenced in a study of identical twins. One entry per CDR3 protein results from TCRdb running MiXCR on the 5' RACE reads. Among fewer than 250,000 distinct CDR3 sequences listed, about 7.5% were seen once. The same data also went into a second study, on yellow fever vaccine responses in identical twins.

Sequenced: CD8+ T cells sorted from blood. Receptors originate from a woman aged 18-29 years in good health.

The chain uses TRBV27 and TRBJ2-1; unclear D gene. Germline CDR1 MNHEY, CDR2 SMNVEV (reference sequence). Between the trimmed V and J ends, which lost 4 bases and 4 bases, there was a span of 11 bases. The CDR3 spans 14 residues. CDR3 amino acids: CASSSSARYNEQFF. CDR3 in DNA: TGTGCCAGCAGTTCCTCAGCCCGTTACAATGAGCAGTTCTTC.

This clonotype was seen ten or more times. Here the CDR3 DNA reads TGTGCCACCAGTGAGACGGGGGGCGGAAATCAGCCCCAGCATTTT. Encoded protein: CATSETGGGNQPQHF. The chain recombines TRBV24-1 with TRBJ1-5; possibly TRBD1 for D (6 bases). The CDR3 loop spans 15 amino acids. Trimming took off 4 bases at V and 4 bases at J, with 13 bases between the two ends. The V gene's germline CDR1 is KGHDR and CDR2 SFDVKD.

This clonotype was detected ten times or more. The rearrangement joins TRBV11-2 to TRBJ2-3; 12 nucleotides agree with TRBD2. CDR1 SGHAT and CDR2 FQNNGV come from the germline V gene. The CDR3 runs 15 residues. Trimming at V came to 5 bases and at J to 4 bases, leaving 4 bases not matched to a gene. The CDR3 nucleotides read TGTGCCAGCAGCGTGACTAGCGGGGGTGCAGATACGCAGTATTTT. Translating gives CASSVTSGGADTQYF. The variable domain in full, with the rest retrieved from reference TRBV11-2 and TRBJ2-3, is EAGVAQSPRYKIIEKRQSVAFWCNPISGHATLYWYQQILGQGPKLLIQFQNNGVVDDSQLPKDRFSAERLKGVDSTLKIQPAKLEDSAVYLCASSVTSGGADTQYFGPGTRLTVL.

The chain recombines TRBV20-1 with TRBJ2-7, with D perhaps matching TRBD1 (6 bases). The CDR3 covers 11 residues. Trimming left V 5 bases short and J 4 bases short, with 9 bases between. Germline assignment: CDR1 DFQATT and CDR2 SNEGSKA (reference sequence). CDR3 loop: CSAPRGYEQYV. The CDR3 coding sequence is TGCAGTGCTCCCAGGGGTTACGAGCAGTACGTC.

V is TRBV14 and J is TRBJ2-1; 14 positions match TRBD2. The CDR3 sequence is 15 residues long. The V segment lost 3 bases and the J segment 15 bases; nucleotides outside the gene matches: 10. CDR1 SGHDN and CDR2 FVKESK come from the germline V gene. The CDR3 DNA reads TGTGCCAGCAGCCAGCAGGGACTAGCGGGAGCCAGGTGGTTCTTC. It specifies CASSQQGLAGARWFF.

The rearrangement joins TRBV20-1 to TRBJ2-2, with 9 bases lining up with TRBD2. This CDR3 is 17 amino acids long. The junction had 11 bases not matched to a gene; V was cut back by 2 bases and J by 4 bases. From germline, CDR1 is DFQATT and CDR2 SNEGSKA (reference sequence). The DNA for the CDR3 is TGCAGTGCTAGACGTGAGGCGGGAGGGATCCTCACCGGGGAGCTGTTTTTT. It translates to CSARREAGGILTGELFF.

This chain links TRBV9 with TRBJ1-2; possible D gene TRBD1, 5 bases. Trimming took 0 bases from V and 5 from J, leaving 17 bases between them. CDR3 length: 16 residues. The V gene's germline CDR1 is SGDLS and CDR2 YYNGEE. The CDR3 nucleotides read TGTGCCAGCAGCGTAGGGGCCGGGACCGGGGGATATGGCTACACCTTC. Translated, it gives CASSVGAGTGGYGYTF.

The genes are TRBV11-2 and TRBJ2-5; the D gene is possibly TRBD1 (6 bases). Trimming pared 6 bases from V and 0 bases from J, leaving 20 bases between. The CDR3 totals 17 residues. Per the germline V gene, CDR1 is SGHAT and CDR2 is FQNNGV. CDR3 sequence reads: CASSSPRDKPYQETQYF. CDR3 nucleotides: TGTGCCAGCAGTTCACCCCGGGACAAACCGTACCAAGAGACCCAGTACTTC.

CDR3 sequence (DNA): TGTGCCAGCAGCTTAGCTTCCCCCAGGGAAGCTTTCTTT. It translates to CASSLASPREAFF. The gene calls are TRBV7-8 and TRBJ1-1; D call uncertain. CDR1 SGHVS and CDR2 FQNEAQ come from the germline V gene. Trimming took 0 bases from V and 8 from J, leaving 10 bases between them. The CDR3 length is 13 residues.

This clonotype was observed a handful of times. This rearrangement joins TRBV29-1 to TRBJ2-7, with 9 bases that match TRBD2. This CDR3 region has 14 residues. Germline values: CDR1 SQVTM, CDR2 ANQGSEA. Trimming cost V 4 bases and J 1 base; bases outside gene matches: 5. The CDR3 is CSVAPGLASYEQYF. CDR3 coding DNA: TGCAGCGTTGCCCCGGGACTAGCTTCCTACGAGCAGTACTTC.

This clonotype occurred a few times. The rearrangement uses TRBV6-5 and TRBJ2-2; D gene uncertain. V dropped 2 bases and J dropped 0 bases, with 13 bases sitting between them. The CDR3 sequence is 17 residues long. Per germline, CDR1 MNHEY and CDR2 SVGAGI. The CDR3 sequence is CASSYHVRTANTGELFF. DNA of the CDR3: TGTGCCAGCAGTTACCACGTTAGGACGGCGAACACCGGGGAGCTGTTTTTT.

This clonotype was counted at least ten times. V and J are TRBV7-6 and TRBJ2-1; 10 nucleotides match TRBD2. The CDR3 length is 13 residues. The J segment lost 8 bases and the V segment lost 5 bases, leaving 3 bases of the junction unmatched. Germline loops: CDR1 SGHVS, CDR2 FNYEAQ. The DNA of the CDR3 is TGTGCCAGCAGCCCAGCGGGGGGGTATGAGCAGTTCTTC. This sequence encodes CASSPAGGYEQFF.

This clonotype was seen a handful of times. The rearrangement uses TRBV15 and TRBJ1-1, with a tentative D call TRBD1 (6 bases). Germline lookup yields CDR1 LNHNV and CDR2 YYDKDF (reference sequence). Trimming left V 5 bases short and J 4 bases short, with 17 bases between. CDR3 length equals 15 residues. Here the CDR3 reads CATSLVRGEGTEAFF. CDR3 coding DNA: TGTGCCACCAGCCTAGTCAGGGGAGAAGGCACTGAAGCTTTCTTT.

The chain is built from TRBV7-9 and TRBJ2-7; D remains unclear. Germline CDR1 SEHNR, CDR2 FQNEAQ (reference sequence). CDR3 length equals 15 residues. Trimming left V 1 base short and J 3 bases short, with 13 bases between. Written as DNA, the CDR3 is TGTGCCAGCAGCTTAGATGGTGGGCCAGGCTACGAGCAGTACTTC. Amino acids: CASSLDGGPGYEQYF.

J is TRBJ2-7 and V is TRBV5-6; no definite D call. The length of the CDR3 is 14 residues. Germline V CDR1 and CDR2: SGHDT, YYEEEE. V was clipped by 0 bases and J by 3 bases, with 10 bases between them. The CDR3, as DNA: TGTGCCAGCAGCTTGGTGCCAGAGTTCTACGAGCAGTACGTC. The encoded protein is CASSLVPEFYEQYV.

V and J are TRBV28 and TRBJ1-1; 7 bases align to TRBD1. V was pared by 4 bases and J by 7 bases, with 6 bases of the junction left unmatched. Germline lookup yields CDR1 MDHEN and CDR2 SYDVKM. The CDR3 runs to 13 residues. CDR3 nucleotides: TGTGCCAGCAGTTCACAGGGGATGATTGAAGCTTTCTTT. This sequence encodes CASSSQGMIEAFF.

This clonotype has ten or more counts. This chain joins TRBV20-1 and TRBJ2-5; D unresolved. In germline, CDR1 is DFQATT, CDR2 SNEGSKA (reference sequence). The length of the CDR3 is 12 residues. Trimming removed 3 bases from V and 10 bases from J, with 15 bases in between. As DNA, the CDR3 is TGCAGTGCTAGGAAGGAAGAGGTCGACCAGTACTTC. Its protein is CSARKEEVDQYF.

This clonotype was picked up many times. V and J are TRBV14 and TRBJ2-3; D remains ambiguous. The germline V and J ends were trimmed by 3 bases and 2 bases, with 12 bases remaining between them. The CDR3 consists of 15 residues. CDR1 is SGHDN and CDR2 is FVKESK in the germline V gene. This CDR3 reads CASSQYVQVTDTQYF. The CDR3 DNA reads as TGTGCCAGCAGCCAGTACGTCCAGGTCACAGATACGCAGTATTTT.

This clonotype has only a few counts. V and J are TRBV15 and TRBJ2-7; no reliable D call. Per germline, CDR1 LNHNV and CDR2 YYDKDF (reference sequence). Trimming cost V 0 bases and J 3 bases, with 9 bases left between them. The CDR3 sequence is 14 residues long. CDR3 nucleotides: TGTGCCACCAGCAGAGACAGGCCTCACTACGAGCAGTACTTC. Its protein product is CATSRDRPHYEQYF. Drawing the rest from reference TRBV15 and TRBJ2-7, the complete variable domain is DAMVIQNPRYQVTQFGKPVTLSCSQTLNHNVMYWYQQKSSQAPKLLFHYYDKDFNNEADTPDNFQSRRPNTSFCFLDIRSPGLGDTAMYLCATSRDRPHYEQYFGPGTRLTVT.

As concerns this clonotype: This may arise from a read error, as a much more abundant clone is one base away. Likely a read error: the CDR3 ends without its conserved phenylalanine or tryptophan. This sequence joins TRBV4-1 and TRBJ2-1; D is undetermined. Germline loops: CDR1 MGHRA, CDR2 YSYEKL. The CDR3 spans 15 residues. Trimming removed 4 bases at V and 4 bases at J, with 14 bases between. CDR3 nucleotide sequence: TGCGCCAGCAGCCTAGGTCCTGCTAGTTACAATGAGCAGTTCTAC. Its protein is CASSLGPASYNEQFY.

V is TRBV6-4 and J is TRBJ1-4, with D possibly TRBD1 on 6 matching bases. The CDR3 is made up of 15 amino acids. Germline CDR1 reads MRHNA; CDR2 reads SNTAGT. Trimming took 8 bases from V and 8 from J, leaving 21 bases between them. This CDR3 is CASPGWGAKEEKLFF. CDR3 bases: TGTGCCAGCCCGGGATGGGGGGCCAAGGAGGAAAAACTGTTTTTT.

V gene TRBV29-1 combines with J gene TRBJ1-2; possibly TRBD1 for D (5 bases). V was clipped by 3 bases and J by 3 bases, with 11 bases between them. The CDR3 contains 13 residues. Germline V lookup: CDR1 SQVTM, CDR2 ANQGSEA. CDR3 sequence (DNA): TGCAGCGTTGAGGGCAGGGACGACTATGGCTACACCTTC. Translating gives CSVEGRDDYGYTF.

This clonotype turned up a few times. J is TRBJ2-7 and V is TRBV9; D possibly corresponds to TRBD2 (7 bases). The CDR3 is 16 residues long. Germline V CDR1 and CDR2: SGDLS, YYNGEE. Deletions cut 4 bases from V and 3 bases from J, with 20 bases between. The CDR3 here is CASSPLGRGGFYEQYF. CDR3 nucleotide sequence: TGTGCCAGCAGCCCCCTGGGTAGGGGGGGCTTCTACGAGCAGTACTTC.

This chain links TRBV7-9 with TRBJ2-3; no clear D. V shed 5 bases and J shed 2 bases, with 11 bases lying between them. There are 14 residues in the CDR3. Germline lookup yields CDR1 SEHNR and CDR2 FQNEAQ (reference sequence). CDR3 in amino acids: CASSPWPYTDTQYF. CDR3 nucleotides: TGTGCCAGCAGCCCTTGGCCCTACACAGATACGCAGTATTTT.

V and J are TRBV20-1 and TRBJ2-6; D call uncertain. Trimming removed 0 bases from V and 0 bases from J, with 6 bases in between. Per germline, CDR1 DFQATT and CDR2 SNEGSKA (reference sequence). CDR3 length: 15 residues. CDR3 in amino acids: CSAREWGSGANVLTF. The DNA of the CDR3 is TGCAGTGCTAGAGAGTGGGGCTCTGGGGCCAACGTCCTGACTTTC.

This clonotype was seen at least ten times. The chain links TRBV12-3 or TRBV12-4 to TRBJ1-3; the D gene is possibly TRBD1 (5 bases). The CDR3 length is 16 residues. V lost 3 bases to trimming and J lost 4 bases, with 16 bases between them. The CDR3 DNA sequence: TGTGCCAGCAGTTTTCCCCTCCAGGGAACAGGAAACACCATATATTTT. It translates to CASSFPLQGTGNTIYF.

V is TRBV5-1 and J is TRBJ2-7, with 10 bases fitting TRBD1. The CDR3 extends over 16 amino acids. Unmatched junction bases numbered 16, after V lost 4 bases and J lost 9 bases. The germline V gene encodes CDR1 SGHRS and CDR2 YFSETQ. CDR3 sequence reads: CASSHPAGQGSVGQYF. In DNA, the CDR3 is TGCGCCAGCAGCCATCCGGCGGGACAGGGGTCTGTCGGGCAGTACTTC.